What follows is one T cell receptor (beta chain) and its context. Study processing details: The authors estimated nucleated cell counts from reference gene primer amplification. Only in-frame clones appear in the TCRdb table, and some are missing; sequencing was by immunoSEQ multiplex PCR. D and trimming were read from the DNA, whereas the V and J calls and clone size are those reported in that table. The data show around 190,000 clones, approximately 80% seen once. Recruits, aged roughly 18 to 90 years, lived in approximately 26 US areas. Cohort 3 recovery required two negative PCRs, clearance, or symptom resolution. This entry is derived from a study of blood T cell repertoires in COVID-19. Looking at the study overall: PBMCs, B-cell-depleted T cells, or T cells provided the cDNA or gDNA that made up the material.

J lost 5 bases, V lost 6 bases, and 8 bases had no gene match. Germline V gene lookup returns CDR1 MNHEY and CDR2 SVGAGI. CDR3 length equals 14 residues. This chain uses TRBV6-5 with TRBJ1-2, with 8 bases fitting TRBD1. This sequence was found in a man aged 35-49 years who had recovered from COVID-19. Specimen: PBMCs or T cells enriched from blood (not recorded which). The CDR3: CASSVSGGGYGYTF. The CDR3 region has the DNA TGTGCCAGCAGCGTTTCAGGGGGCGGATATGGCTACACCTTC.